Below are 21 T cell receptor beta chains sequenced from a single sample in a study of post-analysis software for immune sequencing data. The study's findings and limits: Compared with controls, patients had more of 4 to 6 TRBV segments, including TRBV5-6, TRBV5-1 and TRBV20-1.

Antigen specificity for these receptors is unknown. The TCR beta cDNA libraries contained unique molecular identifiers. TCRdb called the PCR reads again in MiXCR, with one record for every CDR3 protein. The sample shows some 690,000 distinct CDR3 sequences, 59% of them seen only once. The sequenced sample consisted of blood. These receptors were obtained from a girl aged 2 to 9 with multiple sclerosis.

CDR3 loop: CASSSRQAGGDPQYF. The CDR3 DNA reads TGTGCCAGCAGCTCAAGACAGGCTGGGGGGGATCCGCAGTATTTT. This chain uses TRBV11-2 with TRBJ2-3; possible D gene TRBD2, 7 bases. Trimming pared 4 bases from V and 10 bases from J, leaving 21 bases between. Germline lookup yields CDR1 SGHAT and CDR2 FQNNGV. This CDR3 is 15 amino acids long.

The V call is TRBV14, the J call TRBJ2-7; TRBD1 aligns across 11 bases. V shed 5 bases and J 7 bases; nucleotides not matched to a gene: 13. From germline, CDR1 is SGHDN and CDR2 FVKESK. The CDR3 is made up of 16 amino acids. The CDR3 is CASSSRLGQGGGEQYF. The CDR3 region has the DNA TGTGCCAGCAGCTCTCGATTGGGACAGGGGGGAGGAGAGCAGTACTTC.

The J gene is TRBJ2-3, the V gene TRBV4-1, with TRBD2 matching over 8 bases. CDR1 MGHRA and CDR2 YSYEKL come from the germline V gene. The CDR3 length is 20 residues. The ends lost 0 bases at V and 2 bases at J; junction bases unmatched: 16. The CDR3: CASSQEGNSGTFSFTDTQYF. The CDR3, as DNA: TGCGCCAGCAGCCAAGAGGGGAATAGCGGGACCTTCTCCTTCACAGATACGCAGTATTTT.

This chain uses TRBV12-3 or TRBV12-4 with TRBJ2-7; D may be TRBD1 or TRBD2 (5 bases each). TRBJ2-5 explains the end of the DNA better; the J call may be wrong. This CDR3 contains 16 residues. CDR3 DNA: TGTGCCAGCAGCCGCGGGTCCACGGAAGGGGTGGAGACCCAGTACTTC. This codes for CASSRGSTEGVETQYF.

The CDR3: CSVPGQGFRTEAFF. Here the CDR3 DNA reads TGCAGTGTTCCGGGACAGGGGTTTCGGACTGAAGCTTTCTTT. The chain carries TRBV20-1 and TRBJ1-1; 10 bases map to TRBD1. The germline CDR1 and CDR2 sequences are DFQATT and SNEGSKA (reference sequence). The CDR3 consists of 14 residues. Trimming at V came to 7 bases and at J to 5 bases, leaving 10 bases not matched to a gene.

The chain has TRBV7-9 and TRBJ2-3; no clear D gene. Germline V gene data show CDR1 as SEHNR and CDR2 as FQNEAQ (reference sequence). The V end was cut by 2 bases, the J end by 0 bases, with 3 bases between. This CDR3 is 13 amino acids long. CDR3 protein: CASSLLSTDTQYF. CDR3 nucleotide sequence: TGTGCCAGCAGCTTACTAAGCACAGATACGCAGTATTTT. The variable domain in full, completed from reference TRBV7-9 and TRBJ2-3, reads DTGVSQNPRHKITKRGQNVTFRCDPISEHNRLYWYRQTLGQGPEFLTYFQNEAQLEKSRLLSDRFSAERPKGSFSTLEIQRTEQGDSAMYLCASSLLSTDTQYFGPGTRLTVL.

The chain combines TRBV10-3 with TRBJ1-2; 10 nucleotides match TRBD1. Germline V gene sequence: CDR1 ENHRY, CDR2 SYGVKD. The CDR3 contains 16 residues. V gave up 3 bases and J gave up 4 bases; unmatched junction bases: 8. CDR3 sequence: CAISDGGTGEAYGYTF. The CDR3 DNA reads as TGTGCCATCAGTGACGGCGGGACAGGGGAGGCCTATGGCTACACCTTC.

This clonotype has just a few counts. The chain combines TRBV12-3 or TRBV12-4 with TRBJ2-3; weak D call: TRBD2 (5 bases). Trimming took off 7 bases at V and 6 bases at J, with 23 bases between the two ends. The CDR3 length is 16 residues. CDR3 region: CASTPGSGIVRDTQYF. In DNA, the CDR3 is TGTGCCAGCACCCCGGGGAGCGGCATTGTCAGGGATACGCAGTATTTT.

This sequence joins TRBV4-3 and TRBJ2-6; no clear D. Per germline, CDR1 LGHNA and CDR2 YSLEER. This CDR3 is built from 17 residues. The ends were cut back, 0 bases at V and 4 bases at J, with 13 bases in the middle. CDR3 sequence: CASSQERQGLGANVLTF. CDR3 sequence (DNA): TGCGCCAGCAGCCAAGAACGTCAAGGGCTAGGGGCCAACGTCCTGACTTTC.

Worth noting for this clonotype: At one end, the junction sequence differs from germline, possibly due to a read error. The gene calls are TRBV5-4 and TRBJ2-1, with a weak D call TRBD2 (7 bases). Looked up from germline, CDR1 is SGHNT and CDR2 is YYREEE (reference sequence). The CDR3 is 14 amino acids. CDR3 bases: TGTGCCGGCAGCTTGGGCGGGGGCGACAATGAGCAGTTCTTC. Translated: CAGSLGGGDNEQFF.

Notes on this clonotype: At one end the junction does not follow the germline gene, possibly because of a read error. The chain links TRBV7-3 to TRBJ1-6; 10 bases align to TRBD1. CDR1 and CDR2 (germline): SGHTA, FQGTGA. The CDR3 loop spans 14 amino acids. The CDR3 loop reads CASSKGQGNSPPHF. CDR3 sequence (DNA): TGTGCCAGCAGCAAGGGACAGGGGAATTCACCCCCCCACTTT.

J is TRBJ2-7 and V is TRBV6-5; 10 positions match TRBD2. Trimming removed 7 bases from V and 1 base from J; junction bases left unmatched: 10. This CDR3 region has 16 residues. Germline V CDR1 and CDR2: MNHEY, SVGAGI. CDR3 sequence reads: CASIRGGLAVSYEQYF. The CDR3, as DNA: TGTGCCAGCATAAGGGGAGGACTAGCGGTATCCTACGAGCAGTACTTC.

This clonotype was observed a few times. This chain connects TRBV6-5 to TRBJ2-7; 8 nucleotides agree with TRBD2. This CDR3 comprises 15 residues. With V trimmed by 5 bases and J by 2 bases, 8 bases remained unmatched. The germline gives CDR1 MNHEY, CDR2 SVGAGI. This CDR3 reads CASSRPTSGPYEQYF. The CDR3 DNA reads TGTGCCAGCAGTCGGCCAACTAGCGGCCCCTACGAGCAGTACTTC.

J is TRBJ2-3 and V is TRBV4-3, with 10 bases aligning to TRBD1. V lost 4 bases and J lost 2; bases outside the gene matches: 18. The CDR3 is 20 amino acids. Looked up from germline, CDR1 is LGHNA and CDR2 is YSLEER. As DNA, the CDR3 is TGCGCCAGCAGCCCGGGATCGGGGACAGGGGCAGGGGATCACACAGATACGCAGTATTTT. It specifies CASSPGSGTGAGDHTDTQYF.

This sequence joins TRBV9 and TRBJ1-2, with a weak D call TRBD1 (6 bases). Germline CDR1 reads SGDLS; CDR2 reads YYNGEE. Trimming left V 3 bases short and J 5 bases short, with 23 bases between. This CDR3 is built from 17 residues. This CDR3 reads CASSAHSGPGAPYGYTF. Here the CDR3 DNA reads TGTGCCAGCAGCGCGCATTCCGGGCCAGGGGCCCCTTATGGCTACACCTTC.

The V and J genes are TRBV5-1 and TRBJ2-7, with D perhaps matching TRBD1 or TRBD2 (5 bases each). The end of the DNA is better explained by TRBJ2-5, so the J call may be wrong. CDR1 is SGHRS and CDR2 is YFSETQ in the germline V gene. The CDR3 runs 16 residues. CDR3 bases: TGCGCCAGCAGCTTGGACCGGGACCGAAAGGAGGAGACCCAGTACTTC. The encoded protein is CASSLDRDRKEETQYF.

This clonotype was found once. The gene calls are TRBV27 and TRBJ2-1; 12 bases match TRBD2. The CDR3 spans 14 residues. Losses at the gene ends were 6 bases for V and 13 bases for J; bases not matched to a gene: 10. Looked up from germline, CDR1 is MNHEY and CDR2 is SMNVEV (reference sequence). The CDR3 DNA reads TGTGCCAGCAGCCGGACTAGCGGGGAAGAGACCCAGTTCTTC. Translation: CASSRTSGEETQFF.

This clonotype was counted between two and nine times. The chain carries TRBV29-1 and TRBJ2-5, with D maybe TRBD2 (6 bases). Germline V gene sequence: CDR1 SQVTM, CDR2 ANQGSEA. Trimming shortened V by 3 bases and J by 5 bases, and 16 bases separated the two germline ends. The CDR3 is 14 amino acids. The CDR3 DNA follows: TGCAGCGTTGATGGAGGGGACTGGCTGGAGACCCAGTACTTC. As protein: CSVDGGDWLETQYF.

CDR3 nucleotide sequence: TGCGCCAGCAGCTGGGAGGACAGGGCTAGCCTCGAGCAGTACTTC. It encodes CASSWEDRASLEQYF. V gene TRBV5-1 combines with J gene TRBJ2-7; 8 bases map to TRBD1. This CDR3 is built from 15 residues. The V gene's germline CDR1 is SGHRS and CDR2 YFSETQ. Trimming took 3 bases from V and 6 from J; bases not matched to a gene: 11.

This rearrangement joins TRBV15 to TRBJ2-1, with TRBD2 matching over 9 bases. The CDR3 extends over 18 amino acids. The J segment lost 4 bases and the V segment lost 2 bases, leaving 12 bases of the junction unmatched. CDR1 is LNHNV and CDR2 is YYDKDF in the germline V gene (reference sequence). CDR3 in amino acids: CATSRFRPSGEGYNEQFF. The CDR3 region has the DNA TGTGCCACCAGCAGATTCAGACCTAGCGGGGAGGGATACAATGAGCAGTTCTTC.

The CDR3 here is CASSTPGDGGEQFF. The CDR3 bases are TGCGCCAGCAGCACGCCCGGGGACGGGGGTGAGCAGTTCTTC. The chain recombines TRBV5-1 with TRBJ2-1; D possibly corresponds to TRBD2 (6 bases). Germline CDR1 reads SGHRS; CDR2 reads YFSETQ. The CDR3 length is 14 residues. Trimming pared 4 bases from V and 9 bases from J, leaving 17 bases between.